What follows are 23 T cell receptor beta chains derived from one specimen sequenced in a study of cytomegalovirus exposure and HLA in healthy donors. TCRdb's copy holds only in-frame clones and misses some; the assay was immunoSEQ multiplex PCR. The sample holds tens of thousands of clones, about 97% seen once. The material sequenced was PBMCs. All receptors derive from a woman aged 18-29 years in good health and CMV-seropositive.

The CDR3 spells CASSESTGRYGYTF. CDR3 nucleotides: TGCGCCAGCAGTGAGTCGACAGGGCGGTATGGCTACACCTTC. The chain recombines TRBV10-1 with TRBJ1-2; 7 nucleotides match TRBD1. Per the germline V gene, CDR1 is WNHNN and CDR2 is SYGVQD (reference sequence). Trimming cost V 0 bases and J 5 bases; bases outside gene matches: 3. This CDR3 has 14 residues.

The chain links TRBV2 to TRBJ1-1; a possible D gene is TRBD1 (6 bases). V lost 3 bases and J lost 3, with 17 bases in between. CDR3 length equals 16 residues. The germline V gene encodes CDR1 SNHLY and CDR2 FYNNEI. The CDR3 DNA reads TGTGCCAGCAGTGAGCACAGGGCCGGCTCTCACACTGAAGCTTTCTTT. This translates into CASSEHRAGSHTEAFF.

The DNA of the CDR3 is TGTGCCTGGAGTGCCCGGACAGGGCACTACGAGCAGTACTTC. This translates into CAWSARTGHYEQYF. The gene calls are TRBV30 and TRBJ2-7, with 8 bases fitting TRBD1. With 1 base clipped from V and 3 bases from J, the junction kept 5 bases outside the gene matches. This CDR3 region has 14 residues. The germline CDR1 and CDR2 sequences are GTSNPN and SVGIG (reference sequence).

The rearrangement joins TRBV5-1 to TRBJ1-5; a possible D gene is TRBD1 (5 bases). The CDR3 totals 14 residues. V gave up 2 bases and J gave up 6 bases, with 12 bases separating them. CDR1 and CDR2 from the germline V gene are SGHRS and YFSETQ. CDR3 loop: CASSLPGPGQPQHF. The CDR3 coding sequence is TGCGCCAGCAGCTTACCAGGGCCGGGTCAGCCCCAGCATTTT.

This CDR3 reads CASRDLGLASNEQFF. The CDR3 nucleotides read TGTGCCAGCAGGGACCTTGGACTAGCGAGCAATGAGCAGTTCTTC. This sequence joins TRBV6-5 and TRBJ2-1; 9 positions agree with TRBD2. This CDR3 region has 15 residues. Trimming took 6 bases from V and 6 from J; bases not matched to a gene: 9. Germline V gives CDR1 MNHEY, CDR2 SVGAGI.

J is TRBJ2-1 and V is TRBV28; no clear D gene. The germline gives CDR1 MDHEN, CDR2 SYDVKM. With 2 bases removed from V and 8 bases from J, the gap between germline ends came to 10 bases. The CDR3 extends over 13 amino acids. The CDR3 sequence is CASSLRVRYEQFF. CDR3 nucleotide sequence: TGTGCCAGCAGTTTACGGGTTAGGTATGAGCAGTTCTTC.

The chain's CDR3 is CASSLVGQNYGYTF. The CDR3, as DNA: TGCGCCAGCAGCTTGGTTGGACAGAACTATGGCTACACCTTC. The V gene is TRBV5-1, the J gene TRBJ1-2; the D gene is possibly TRBD1 (6 bases). This CDR3 is built from 14 residues. Germline CDR1 and CDR2: SGHRS and YFSETQ. Trimming removed 0 bases from V and 2 bases from J, with 8 bases in between.

The chain has TRBV7-9 and TRBJ1-2; D might be TRBD1 (5 bases). The CDR3 is 16 residues long. Germline V gene data show CDR1 as SEHNR and CDR2 as FQNEAQ (reference sequence). Trimming took 2 bases from V and 0 from J, leaving 13 bases between them. In DNA, the CDR3 is TGTGCCAGCAGCTTACAGGCAGGGTTCACTAACTATGGCTACACCTTC. Protein: CASSLQAGFTNYGYTF. Full variable domain (remainder filled in from reference TRBV7-9 and TRBJ1-2): DTGVSQNPRHKITKRGQNVTFRCDPISEHNRLYWYRQTLGQGPEFLTYFQNEAQLEKSRLLSDRFSAERPKGSFSTLEIQRTEQGDSAMYLCASSLQAGFTNYGYTFGSGTRLTVV.

This chain uses TRBV27 with TRBJ1-4, with D possibly TRBD1 on 5 matching bases. V was shortened by 2 bases and J by 8 bases, with 9 bases between the two germline ends. The CDR3 loop spans 13 amino acids. CDR1 MNHEY and CDR2 SMNVEV come from the germline V gene (reference sequence). CDR3: CASSLREGEKLFF. CDR3 nucleotides: TGTGCCAGCAGTTTAAGGGAGGGGGAAAAACTGTTTTTT.

J is TRBJ1-5 and V is TRBV16; 7 bases align to TRBD1. Trimming cost V 2 bases and J 2 bases; bases outside gene matches: 3. Germline V gives CDR1 KGHSY, CDR2 FQNENV. The CDR3 covers 15 residues. The CDR3 region is CASSQDRAGNQPQHF. CDR3 DNA: TGTGCCAGCAGCCAAGACAGGGCGGGCAATCAGCCCCAGCATTTT.

V is TRBV1 and J is TRBJ2-1; no check of the table's D call, TRBD2, against the DNA was made. TRBV1 is listed as a pseudogene. CDR3 length: 15 residues. The CDR3 DNA reads TGCACCAGCAGCCAAGTTCTGCGTACCTACAATGAGCAGTTCTTC. Its translation is CTSSQVLRTYNEQFF.

The chain carries TRBV25-1 and TRBJ2-3; D perhaps matches TRBD2 (5 bases). Germline V CDR1 and CDR2: MGHDK, SYGVNS. Trimming took 6 bases from V and 0 from J, leaving 22 bases between them. The CDR3 loop spans 18 amino acids. The DNA of the CDR3 is TGTGCCAGCAGCGCACAACTTAGCGCCGTCCCTAGCACAGATACGCAGTATTTT. This translates into CASSAQLSAVPSTDTQYF.

This chain links TRBV4-1 with TRBJ2-7; TRBD1 matches at 7 bases. J was trimmed by 6 bases and V by 5 bases; bases with no gene match: 7. Germline-derived CDR1 and CDR2 are MGHRA and YSYEKL. The CDR3 runs 13 residues. The CDR3 DNA reads as TGCGCCAGCAGCGGGACAGAATTTGTCGAGCAGTACTTC. Translation gives CASSGTEFVEQYF.

V usage is TRBV7-9 and J usage is TRBJ2-2, with 7 bases fitting TRBD1. CDR1 and CDR2 from the germline V gene are SEHNR and FQNEAQ (reference sequence). After removal of 6 bases from V and 7 bases from J, the junction contained 8 bases not matched to a gene. This CDR3 spans 14 amino acids. CDR3: CASRPDRVFGELFF. The CDR3 DNA sequence: TGTGCCAGCAGACCCGACAGGGTCTTCGGGGAGCTGTTTTTT.

The DNA for the CDR3 is TGTGCCAGCAGGGGACAGGGGGGAAACTATGGCTACACCTTC. It translates to CASRGQGGNYGYTF. The V call is TRBV6-1, the J call TRBJ1-2; 11 bases match TRBD1. Germline V gives CDR1 MNHNS, CDR2 SASEGT. The length of the CDR3 is 14 residues. After removal of 6 bases from V and 2 bases from J, the junction contained 2 bases not matched to a gene.

V gene TRBV6-5 combines with J gene TRBJ2-3; possible D gene TRBD1, 5 bases. V lost 2 bases to trimming and J lost 2 bases, with 14 bases between them. The CDR3 has 16 residues. In germline, CDR1 is MNHEY, CDR2 SVGAGI. The CDR3 nucleotides are TGTGCCAGCAGTTACGCCAGGGTGGGTTCCACAGATACGCAGTATTTT. Translation gives CASSYARVGSTDTQYF.

The chain combines TRBV7-3 with TRBJ2-5, with 13 nucleotides matching TRBD2. The CDR3 runs 17 residues. The V gene's germline CDR1 is SGHTA and CDR2 FQGTGA. V lost 2 bases and J lost 1; bases outside the gene matches: 4. The DNA for the CDR3 is TGTGCCAGCAGCTTACAGCGGACTAGCGGGAGCCAAGAGACCCAGTACTTC. Amino acid sequence: CASSLQRTSGSQETQYF.

This clone was detected only once. J is TRBJ1-2 and V is TRBV2; a weak D match, TRBD1 (6 bases). V lost 7 bases and J 3 bases, leaving 12 bases between the germline ends. The CDR3 extends over 13 amino acids. Germline assignment: CDR1 SNHLY and CDR2 FYNNEI. The CDR3 DNA reads TGTGCCAGCAAACAGGGTTTTGACTATGGCTACACCTTC. Translating it yields CASKQGFDYGYTF.

This clone appeared a single time. The chain recombines TRBV7-9 with TRBJ1-1; a possible D gene is TRBD1 (5 bases). This CDR3 spans 14 amino acids. The germline gives CDR1 SEHNR, CDR2 FQNEAQ (reference sequence). Trimming removed 5 bases from V and 1 base from J, with 11 bases in between. The CDR3 protein is CASSPLRENTEAFF. The CDR3 DNA sequence: TGTGCCAGCAGCCCCCTCAGGGAGAACACTGAAGCTTTCTTT.

The rearrangement uses TRBV7-9 and TRBJ2-5; D is unresolved. The germline V gene has CDR1 SEHNR and CDR2 FQNEAQ (reference sequence). The CDR3 loop spans 12 amino acids. With 1 base removed from V and 4 bases from J, the gap between germline ends came to 4 bases. Here the CDR3 DNA reads TGTGCCAGCAGCTTAGACAGAGAGACCCAGTACTTC. This sequence encodes CASSLDRETQYF.

V usage is TRBV27 and J usage is TRBJ2-7; D call uncertain. From germline, CDR1 is MNHEY and CDR2 SMNVEV (reference sequence). Trimming shortened V by 2 bases and J by 5 bases, and 13 bases separated the two germline ends. The length of the CDR3 is 14 residues. CDR3 bases: TGTGCCAGCAGTTTACCCGAGGATCCCGACGAGCAGTACTTC. This gives the protein CASSLPEDPDEQYF.

The V and J genes are TRBV28 and TRBJ1-3; tentative D call: TRBD1 (5 bases). Germline CDR1 reads MDHEN; CDR2 reads SYDVKM. The V gene lost 2 bases and the J gene lost 4 bases, with 9 bases spanning the gap. The CDR3 is 14 amino acids. The CDR3 DNA reads as TGTGCCAGCAGTTTAAGGGGTATCGGAAACACCATATATTTT. This translates into CASSLRGIGNTIYF.

The genes are TRBV20-1 and TRBJ1-2; D call uncertain. Germline V gene lookup returns CDR1 DFQATT and CDR2 SNEGSKA (reference sequence). Trimming took off 6 bases at V and 5 bases at J, with 7 bases between the two ends. This CDR3 is 10 amino acids long. CDR3 amino acids: CSASGYGYTF. In DNA, the CDR3 is TGCAGTGCCAGCGGATATGGCTACACCTTC.